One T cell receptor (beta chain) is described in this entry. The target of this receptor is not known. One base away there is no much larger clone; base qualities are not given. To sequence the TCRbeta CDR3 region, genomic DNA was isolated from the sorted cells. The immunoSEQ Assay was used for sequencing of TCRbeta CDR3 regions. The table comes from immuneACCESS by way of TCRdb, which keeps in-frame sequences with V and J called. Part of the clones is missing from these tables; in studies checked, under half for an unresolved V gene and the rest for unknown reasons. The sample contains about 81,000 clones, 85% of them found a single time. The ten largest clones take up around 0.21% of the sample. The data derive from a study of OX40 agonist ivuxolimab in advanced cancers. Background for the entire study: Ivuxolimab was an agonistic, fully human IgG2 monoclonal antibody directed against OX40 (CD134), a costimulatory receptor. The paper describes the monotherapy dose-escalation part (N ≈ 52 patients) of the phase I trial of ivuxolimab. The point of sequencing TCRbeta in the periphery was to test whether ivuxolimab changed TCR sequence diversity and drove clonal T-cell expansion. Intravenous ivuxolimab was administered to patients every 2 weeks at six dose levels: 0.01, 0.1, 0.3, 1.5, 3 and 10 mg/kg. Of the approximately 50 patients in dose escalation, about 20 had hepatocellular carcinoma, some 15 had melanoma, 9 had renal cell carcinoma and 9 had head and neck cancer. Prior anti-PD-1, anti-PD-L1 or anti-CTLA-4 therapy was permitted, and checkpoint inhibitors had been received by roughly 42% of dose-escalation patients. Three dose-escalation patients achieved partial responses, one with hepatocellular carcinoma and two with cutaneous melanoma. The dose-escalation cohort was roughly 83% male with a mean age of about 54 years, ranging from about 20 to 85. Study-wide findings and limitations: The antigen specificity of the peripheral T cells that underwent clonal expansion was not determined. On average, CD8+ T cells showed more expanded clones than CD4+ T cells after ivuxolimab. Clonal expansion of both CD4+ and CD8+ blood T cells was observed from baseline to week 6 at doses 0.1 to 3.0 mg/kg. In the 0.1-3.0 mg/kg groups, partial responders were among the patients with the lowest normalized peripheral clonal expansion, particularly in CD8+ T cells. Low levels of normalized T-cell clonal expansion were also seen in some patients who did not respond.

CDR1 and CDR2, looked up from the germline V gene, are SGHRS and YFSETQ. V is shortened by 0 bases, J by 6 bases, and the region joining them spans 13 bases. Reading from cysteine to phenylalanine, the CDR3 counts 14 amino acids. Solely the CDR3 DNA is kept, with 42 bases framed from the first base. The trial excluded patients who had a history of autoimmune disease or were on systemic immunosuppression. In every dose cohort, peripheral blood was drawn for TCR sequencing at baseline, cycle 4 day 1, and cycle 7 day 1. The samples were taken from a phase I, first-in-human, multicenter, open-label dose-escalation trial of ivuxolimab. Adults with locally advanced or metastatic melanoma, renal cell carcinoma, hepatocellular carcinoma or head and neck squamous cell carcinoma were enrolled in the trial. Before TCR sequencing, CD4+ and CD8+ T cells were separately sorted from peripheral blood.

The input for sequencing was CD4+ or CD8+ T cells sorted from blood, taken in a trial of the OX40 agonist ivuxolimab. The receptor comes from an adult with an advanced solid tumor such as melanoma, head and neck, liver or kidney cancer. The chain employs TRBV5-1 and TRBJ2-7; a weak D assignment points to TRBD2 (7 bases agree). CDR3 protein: CASSLEGGALEQYF. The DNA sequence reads TGCGCCAGCAGCTTGGAGGGGGGGGCCCTCGAGCAGTACTTC.